Each of the 10 T cell receptor beta chains below was sequenced from the same sample in a study of T-cell memory formation after mild COVID-19. TCRdb reanalysed the 5' RACE reads using MiXCR and keeps one entry per CDR3 protein. The data show approximately 300,000 distinct CDR3 sequences, about 15% seen once. The sequenced material came from PBMCs or a T cell subset sorted from them (not recorded which). All receptors come from a man aged 18 to 29 who had mild COVID-19 (a few samples of this study predate the infection). Cell type and time point are not known.

The rearrangement links TRBV4-2 to TRBJ1-5; TRBD1 agrees at 7 bases. The CDR3 sequence is 17 residues long. After removal of 0 bases from V and 2 bases from J, the junction contained 7 bases not matched to a gene. Germline V gene lookup returns CDR1 LGHNA and CDR2 YNFKEQ. CDR3 residues: CASSQDIDREGNQPQHF. The CDR3 DNA follows: TGTGCCAGCAGCCAAGACATTGACAGGGAGGGCAATCAGCCCCAGCATTTT.

The V and J genes are TRBV7-9 and TRBJ1-3, with a weak D call TRBD1 (5 bases). Trimming pared 5 bases from V and 1 base from J, leaving 21 bases between. This CDR3 spans 18 amino acids. Looked up from germline, CDR1 is SEHNR and CDR2 is FQNEAQ (reference sequence). The CDR3 loop is CASSPDATFSGSGNTIYF. DNA of the CDR3: TGTGCCAGCAGCCCAGACGCTACCTTTTCAGGGTCTGGAAACACCATATATTTT.

A few counts support this clonotype. V usage is TRBV11-2 and J usage is TRBJ1-4; D possibly corresponds to TRBD1 (5 bases). This CDR3 spans 13 amino acids. Trimming cost V 5 bases and J 6 bases, with 10 bases left between them. Germline CDR1 reads SGHAT; CDR2 reads FQNNGV. Written as DNA, the CDR3 is TGTGCCAGCAGCGGAAGGGGAGATGAAAAACTGTTTTTT. Translated, it gives CASSGRGDEKLFF.

The chain employs TRBV28 and TRBJ1-1; D is ambiguous. The CDR3 loop spans 8 amino acids. The V end was cut by 11 bases, the J end by 5 bases, with 3 bases between. The germline V gene has CDR1 MDHEN and CDR2 SYDVKM. CDR3 bases: TGTGCCTGTACTGAAGCTTTCTTT. This gives the protein CACTEAFF.

This clonotype was seen a few times. The genes are TRBV4-2 and TRBJ1-2; D is unresolved. Per germline, CDR1 LGHNA and CDR2 YNFKEQ. The CDR3 is 15 amino acids. The V and J ends lost 1 base and 4 bases respectively, with 13 bases between them. CDR3 amino acids: CASSQGSVGSYGYTF. The CDR3 DNA reads TGTGCCAGCAGCCAAGGGAGCGTCGGGAGCTATGGCTACACCTTC.

The chain carries TRBV2 and TRBJ1-1; 7 positions agree with TRBD1. Trimming removed 8 bases from V and 4 bases from J; junction bases left unmatched: 13. This CDR3 contains 15 residues. Germline lookup yields CDR1 SNHLY and CDR2 FYNNEI. CDR3 nucleotides: TGTGCCAGCTCGGGGCAGGGGGTCATGAGCACTGAAGCTTTCTTT. Translating gives CASSGQGVMSTEAFF.

Only a few counts were recorded for this clonotype. The genes are TRBV7-2 and TRBJ2-5; 7 nucleotides match TRBD1. Germline-derived CDR1 and CDR2 are SGHTA and FQGNSA. V was pared by 9 bases and J by 5 bases, with 12 bases of the junction left unmatched. This CDR3 is 14 amino acids long. CDR3 region: CASRGQGAGETQYF. DNA of the CDR3: TGTGCCAGTAGGGGGCAGGGCGCCGGGGAGACCCAGTACTTC. Variable domain in full (rest from reference TRBV7-2 and TRBJ2-5): GAGVSQSPSNKVTEKGKDVELRCDPISGHTALYWYRQSLGQGLEFLIYFQGNSAPDKSGLPSDRFSAERTGGSVSTLTIQRTQQEDSAVYLCASRGQGAGETQYFGPGTRLLVL.

The rearrangement joins TRBV10-3 to TRBJ2-5, with D unresolved. The V gene lost 2 bases and the J gene lost 2 bases, with 3 bases spanning the gap. Germline values: CDR1 ENHRY, CDR2 SYGVKD. CDR3 length: 12 amino acids. The CDR3 DNA reads as TGTGCCATCAGTGAGCGGCAAGAGACCCAGTACTTC. Its translation is CAISERQETQYF.

This clonotype was detected only a few times. The V gene is TRBV10-3, the J gene TRBJ2-5, with 9 nucleotides matching TRBD2. V lost 4 bases to trimming and J lost 5 bases; unmatched junction nucleotides: 11. The germline CDR1 and CDR2 sequences are ENHRY and SYGVKD. The CDR3 extends over 16 amino acids. The CDR3 loop is CAISGGLAHLTETQYF. The CDR3 nucleotides read TGTGCCATCAGTGGGGGACTAGCCCATCTTACGGAGACCCAGTACTTC.

This clonotype showed up just a few times. V gene TRBV12-3 or TRBV12-4 combines with J gene TRBJ2-7; 7 nucleotides agree with TRBD1. V lost 5 bases to trimming and J lost 6 bases; unmatched junction nucleotides: 7. This CDR3 is built from 13 residues. This CDR3 reads CASSVRQGSEQYF. As DNA, the CDR3 is TGTGCCAGCAGTGTTAGACAGGGCTCCGAGCAGTACTTC.